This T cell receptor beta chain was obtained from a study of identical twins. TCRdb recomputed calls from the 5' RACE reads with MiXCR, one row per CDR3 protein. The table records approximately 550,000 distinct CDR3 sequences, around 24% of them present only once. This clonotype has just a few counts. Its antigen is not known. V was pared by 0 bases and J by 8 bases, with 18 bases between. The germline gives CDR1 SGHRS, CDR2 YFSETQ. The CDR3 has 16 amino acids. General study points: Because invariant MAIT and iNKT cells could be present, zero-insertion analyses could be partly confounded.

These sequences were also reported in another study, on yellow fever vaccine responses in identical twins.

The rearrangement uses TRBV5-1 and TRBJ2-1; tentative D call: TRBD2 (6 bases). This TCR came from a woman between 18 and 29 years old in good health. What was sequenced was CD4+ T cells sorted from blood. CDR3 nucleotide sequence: TGCGCCAGCAGCTTGGGCCGGGCACTAGCTTCGGATGAGCAGTTCTTC. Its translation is CASSLGRALASDEQFF.